The 3 T cell receptor beta chains in this list originate from one sample, sequenced in a study of cytomegalovirus exposure and HLA in healthy donors. It was with 60 Vbeta and 13 Jbeta primers that the PCR ran. Clones were sequenced by immunoSEQ multiplex PCR, and TCRdb holds only the in-frame ones, with some missing. The sample totals around 34,000 clones; its top ten clones hold roughly 2%. The sequenced sample consisted of PBMCs. The receptors were sampled from a middle-aged woman in good health and CMV-seropositive.

Here the CDR3 reads CAWSVDAGNLGYTF. DNA for the CDR3: TGTGCCTGGAGTGTAGATGCAGGGAATCTTGGCTACACCTTC. This chain links TRBV30 with TRBJ1-2; possibly TRBD1 for D (5 bases). The CDR3 loop spans 14 amino acids. V was clipped by 0 bases and J by 7 bases, with 15 bases between them. Germline V gives CDR1 GTSNPN, CDR2 SVGIG (reference sequence).

The J gene is TRBJ2-3, the V gene TRBV4-3; TRBD1 is a possible D gene (7 bases). The germline V and J ends were trimmed by 0 bases and 1 base, with 14 bases remaining between them. The CDR3 is made up of 17 amino acids. Germline CDR1 and CDR2: LGHNA and YSLEER. The CDR3 here is CASSQEPGGSRTDTQYF. In nucleotides, the CDR3 is TGCGCCAGCAGCCAAGAACCAGGGGGGAGTCGCACAGATACGCAGTATTTT.

The chain recombines TRBV6-4 with TRBJ2-3; 7 bases are shared with TRBD1. This CDR3 is 15 amino acids long. Germline values: CDR1 MRHNA, CDR2 SNTAGT. With 5 bases clipped from V and 2 bases from J, the junction kept 7 bases outside the gene matches. The CDR3 loop reads CASSLGDRNTDTQYF. The CDR3 nucleotides are TGTGCCAGCAGTCTAGGGGACAGAAACACAGATACGCAGTATTTT.